The 23 T cell receptor beta chains below all came from one sample that was sequenced in a study of beta chain features in type 1 diabetes. All of the isolated RNA was reverse transcribed, so expressed TCRB transcripts were sequenced. Profiled with immunoSEQ multiplex PCR; TCRdb holds only in-frame clones, not every one. Of roughly 230,000 clones detected, 9.6% appear once; the ten largest clones hold 0.034%. The sample taken for sequencing was naive CD4+ T cells from blood. The receptors originated from a woman aged 18-29 years in good health.

A few counts support this clone. J is TRBJ2-5 and V is TRBV7-9; TRBD1 agrees at 9 bases. The DNA end is a closer match to TRBJ2-7, so the J assignment may be wrong. Germline V gene sequence: CDR1 SEHNR, CDR2 FQNEAQ (reference sequence). The CDR3 sequence is 15 residues long. CDR3: CASSSYTGQGREQYF. The CDR3 DNA reads TGTGCCAGCAGCTCCTATACGGGACAGGGACGCGAGCAGTACTTC.

This clone was counted at least ten times. The rearrangement uses TRBV7-3 and TRBJ2-4; 7 positions match TRBD1. CDR1 is SGHTA, CDR2 FQGTGA, per germline. The CDR3 is 13 amino acids. Trimming at V came to 2 bases and at J to 9 bases, leaving 4 bases not matched to a gene. CDR3 DNA sequence: TGTGCCAGCAGCTTACGACAGGGTGGCATTCAGTACTTC. Protein product: CASSLRQGGIQYF.

The chain uses TRBV5-1 and TRBJ2-3, with 7 positions matching TRBD2. J was trimmed by 6 bases and V by 2 bases; bases with no gene match: 6. CDR3 size: 14 residues. The germline CDR1 and CDR2 sequences are SGHRS and YFSETQ. The CDR3 DNA reads as TGCGCCAGCAGCTTTGCGGGAGTTTTGGATACGCAGTATTTT. It encodes CASSFAGVLDTQYF.

CDR3 amino acids: CASSAGLAGGGAGELFF. As DNA, the CDR3 is TGTGCCAGCAGCGCGGGACTAGCGGGAGGTGGGGCCGGGGAGCTGTTTTTT. This rearrangement joins TRBV11-3 to TRBJ2-2; 15 positions match TRBD2. After removal of 5 bases from V and 6 bases from J, the junction contained 7 bases not matched to a gene. CDR3 length equals 17 residues. CDR1 and CDR2 (germline): SGHNT, YENEEA.

The chain couples TRBV28 to TRBJ1-1; no clear D gene. Per the germline V gene, CDR1 is MDHEN and CDR2 is SYDVKM. Deletions cut 6 bases from V and 5 bases from J, with 19 bases between. The CDR3 sequence is 15 residues long. CDR3 loop: CASRPSAGVWTEAFF. CDR3 DNA sequence: TGTGCCAGCAGACCCTCGGCCGGGGTATGGACTGAAGCTTTCTTT. The full variable domain, completed using reference TRBV28 and TRBJ1-1, is DVKVTQSSRYLVKRTGEKVFLECVQDMDHENMFWYRQDPGLGLRLIYFSYDVKMKEKGDIPEGYSVSREKKERFSLILESASTNQTSMYLCASRPSAGVWTEAFFGQGTRLTVV.

This clone was detected only a few times. The chain has TRBV28 and TRBJ2-2; D is possibly TRBD1 (6 bases). Looked up from germline, CDR1 is MDHEN and CDR2 is SYDVKM. The germline V and J ends were trimmed by 6 bases and 5 bases, with 13 bases remaining between them. The CDR3 contains 14 residues. CDR3 protein: CASSRDRLTGELFF. The CDR3 DNA reads TGTGCCAGCAGCCGTGACAGGCTGACCGGGGAGCTGTTTTTT.

The V gene is TRBV28, the J gene TRBJ2-3, with D possibly matching TRBD2 (7 bases). Germline CDR1 MDHEN, CDR2 SYDVKM. This CDR3 spans 14 amino acids. V was clipped by 7 bases and J by 4 bases, with 15 bases between them. The CDR3 loop is CASMGGLAPDTQYF. CDR3 nucleotides: TGTGCCAGCATGGGGGGGCTAGCTCCAGATACGCAGTATTTT.

This clone was seen a few times. In DNA form, the CDR3 reads TGTGCCAGCAGTGTACAGGGTGAGGATGAAAAACTGTTTTTT. This codes for CASSVQGEDEKLFF. This chain connects TRBV6-6 to TRBJ1-4; D possibly corresponds to TRBD1 (6 bases). Germline lookup yields CDR1 MNHNY and CDR2 SVGAGI (reference sequence). Trimming stripped 5 bases from V and 6 bases from J, with 13 bases between. The CDR3 totals 14 residues.

This clone was counted a few times. V gene TRBV5-6 combines with J gene TRBJ1-2; 7 bases are shared with TRBD1. The junction had 8 bases not matched to a gene; V was cut back by 4 bases and J by 2 bases. Germline CDR1 reads SGHDT; CDR2 reads YYEEEE. This CDR3 has 15 amino acids. In DNA form, the CDR3 reads TGTGCCAGCAGCAAAGGGGACAGTTCAAACTATGGCTACACCTTC. It encodes CASSKGDSSNYGYTF.

The chain uses TRBV19 and TRBJ1-4; TRBD1 is a possible D gene (6 bases). Germline CDR1 and CDR2: LNHDA and SQIVND (reference sequence). Trimming removed 6 bases from V and 15 bases from J, with 20 bases in between. The CDR3 spans 13 residues. In DNA form, the CDR3 reads TGTGCCAGTAGGGACAGTCCGAATGAGGAGGTGTTTTTT. Translation: CASRDSPNEEVFF.

This clone was seen a few times. The chain carries TRBV2 and TRBJ1-1; D is uncertain. V was shortened by 10 bases and J by 0 bases, with 15 bases between the two germline ends. The CDR3 sequence is 14 residues long. The V gene's germline CDR1 is SNHLY and CDR2 FYNNEI. The CDR3 DNA is TGTGCCATCATCCTCAGGTTCATGAACACTGAAGCTTTCTTT. Protein: CAIILRFMNTEAFF.

This clone has a handful of counts. V and J are TRBV19 and TRBJ2-2; no firm D call. CDR1 is LNHDA, CDR2 SQIVND, per germline (reference sequence). Trimming shortened V by 11 bases and J by 6 bases, and 13 bases separated the two germline ends. This CDR3 contains 12 residues. The CDR3 DNA reads as TGTGCCTCCGGCGAGGAGCCCGGGGAGCTGTTTTTT. Translating gives CASGEEPGELFF.

This clone has only a few counts. V and J are TRBV6-5 and TRBJ1-1; TRBD1 agrees at 8 bases. Germline CDR1 and CDR2: MNHEY and SVGAGI. The CDR3 is made up of 14 amino acids. Trimming took 10 bases from V and 1 from J; bases not matched to a gene: 8. CDR3 protein: CAISPGGPNTEAFF. The CDR3 region has the DNA TGTGCCATCTCCCCAGGGGGCCCGAACACTGAAGCTTTCTTT.

This chain connects TRBV5-1 to TRBJ2-2; 8 bases are shared with TRBD1. V was pared by 1 base and J by 2 bases, with 10 bases of the junction left unmatched. The CDR3 loop spans 18 amino acids. Germline V gives CDR1 SGHRS, CDR2 YFSETQ. CDR3 DNA: TGCGCCAGCAGCTTGACAGGGGGAATCGGAGGAAACACCGGGGAGCTGTTTTTT. Residues: CASSLTGGIGGNTGELFF.

The rearrangement joins TRBV5-1 to TRBJ2-2; D call uncertain. Deletions cut 0 bases from V and 1 base from J, with 7 bases between. The CDR3 has 15 residues. Per the germline V gene, CDR1 is SGHRS and CDR2 is YFSETQ. The CDR3 loop reads CASSLGARNTGELFF. CDR3 bases: TGCGCCAGCAGCTTGGGGGCACGGAACACCGGGGAGCTGTTTTTT.

The rearrangement uses TRBV30 and TRBJ2-3, with D maybe TRBD2 (6 bases). The germline V gene has CDR1 GTSNPN and CDR2 SVGIG (reference sequence). V shed 5 bases and J shed 0 bases, with 12 bases lying between them. The CDR3 has 14 residues. CDR3 sequence reads: CAWCPGTSTDTQYF. CDR3 nucleotide sequence: TGTGCCTGGTGCCCCGGGACTAGCACAGATACGCAGTATTTT.

This clone was detected only a few times. In the same sample, other DNA sequences code for this CDR3. CDR3 sequence: CAWSGGLSYEQYF. CDR3 bases: TGTGCCTGGAGCGGGGGACTTTCCTACGAGCAGTACTTC. The chain employs TRBV30 and TRBJ2-7; maybe TRBD2 (6 bases). The ends were cut back, 3 bases at V and 1 base at J, with 10 bases in the middle. This CDR3 comprises 13 residues. Per the germline V gene, CDR1 is GTSNPN and CDR2 is SVGIG (reference sequence).

This clone was seen more than once but under ten times. The chain recombines TRBV18 with TRBJ1-1, with 9 bases matching TRBD1. Germline-derived CDR1 and CDR2 are KGHSH and LQKENI. J lost 7 bases, V lost 1 base, and 7 bases had no gene match. This CDR3 spans 15 amino acids. The CDR3 spells CASSPLPGQGGEAFF. The CDR3 nucleotides are TGTGCCAGCTCACCACTCCCGGGACAGGGAGGTGAAGCTTTCTTT.

The chain uses TRBV6-5 and TRBJ1-1; D possibly corresponds to TRBD1 (5 bases). The ends were cut back, 4 bases at V and 5 bases at J, with 17 bases in the middle. This CDR3 comprises 15 residues. CDR1 and CDR2 (germline): MNHEY, SVGAGI. The CDR3 bases are TGTGCCAGCAGTTTCTCGGCTCAGGGAAGTACTGAAGCTTTCTTT. It is translated as CASSFSAQGSTEAFF.

This clone came up a few times. The chain joins TRBV5-1 to TRBJ1-1; D gene unclear. CDR1 is SGHRS and CDR2 is YFSETQ in the germline V gene. The V gene lost 2 bases and the J gene lost 0 bases, with 11 bases spanning the gap. The CDR3 sequence is 15 residues long. The CDR3 sequence is CASSFAGHMNTEAFF. DNA of the CDR3: TGCGCCAGCAGCTTCGCGGGTCACATGAACACTGAAGCTTTCTTT.

This clone has only a few counts. The gene calls are TRBV18 and TRBJ1-5, with TRBD1 as a possible D gene (6 bases). Germline V lookup: CDR1 KGHSH, CDR2 LQKENI. Trimming cost V 3 bases and J 0 bases, with 6 bases left between them. The CDR3 has 14 residues. CDR3 amino acids: CASSPDSSNQPQHF. CDR3 DNA: TGTGCCAGCTCACCGGACAGTAGCAATCAGCCCCAGCATTTT.

Many counts were recorded for this clone. The rearrangement joins TRBV30 to TRBJ2-4; 9 positions agree with TRBD1. From germline, CDR1 is GTSNPN and CDR2 SVGIG (reference sequence). This CDR3 is built from 14 residues. The trim removed 2 bases at V and 4 bases at J, leaving 3 bases unmatched. The CDR3 protein is CAWSIGQGKNIQYF. The CDR3 nucleotides are TGTGCCTGGAGTATCGGACAGGGGAAAAACATTCAGTACTTC.

The DNA for the CDR3 is TGTGCCACCTGCCGTACTAGCGTAACCTACAATGAGCAGTTCTTC. It translates to CATCRTSVTYNEQFF. The chain couples TRBV5-6 to TRBJ2-1, with 7 positions matching TRBD2. CDR1 and CDR2 from the germline V gene are SGHDT and YYEEEE. The CDR3 is made up of 15 amino acids. The trim removed 9 bases at V and 2 bases at J, leaving 11 bases unmatched.